Described below is a single T cell receptor beta chain sequence and its context. The entry originates in a study of T cell responses to AZD1222 COVID-19 vaccine. CDR3 length: 15 residues. J was trimmed by 0 bases and V by 5 bases; bases with no gene match: 4. Germline lookup yields CDR1 MNHEY and CDR2 SVGAGI. Data came from immunoSEQ multiplex PCR; TCRdb stores just in-frame clones and leaves some out. The sample contains 150,000 or so clones, 80% to 90% of which appear only once. This material consisted of peripheral blood, taken on day 0 of AZD1222 vaccination. J is TRBJ1-2 and V is TRBV6-5; 9 nucleotides match TRBD1. This clonotype was sampled from an adult in good health. CDR3 sequence reads: CASSPDRGANYGYTF. CDR3 nucleotide sequence: TGTGCCAGCAGTCCGGACAGGGGAGCTAACTATGGCTACACCTTC.